These T cell receptor beta chains were read from a single sample in a study of T cell responses to AZD1222 COVID-19 vaccine. Using immunoSEQ multiplex PCR, the repertoire was profiled, and TCRdb retains in-frame clones only, with some absent. This sample carries more than 140,000 clones, 85% to 95% of them seen once, and the ten largest clones take 0.91%. The specimen was peripheral blood, collected on day 0 of MenACWY control vaccination. These receptors originate from an adult in good health. CDR3s leave out the opening cysteine and the closing phenylalanine or tryptophan.

cdr3_aa	v_call	j_call
ASSLQDRLGNQPQH	TRBV7-2	TRBJ1-5
ATSDLLGGGYT	TRBV24-1	TRBJ1-2
ASSDGRPGNTIY	TRBV6-1	TRBJ1-3
AISEGVGFYGYT	TRBV10-3	TRBJ1-2
AWDSGRKAYEQY	TRBV30	TRBJ2-7
ATSPLAGGAGEQF	TRBV24-1	TRBJ2-1
SAMAGQPQH	TRBV20-1	TRBJ1-5
ASADPMGNSEQY	TRBV6-6	TRBJ2-7
ASSSLTAAGQPQH	TRBV7-9	TRBJ1-5
ASSSGTPAETQY	TRBV7-8	TRBJ2-5
ASSPTGGYQPQH	TRBV6-5	TRBJ1-5
ASSQGQGRRFNEKLF	TRBV4-3	TRBJ1-4
AISESLEYQETQY	TRBV10-3	TRBJ2-5
SVEDRRSGANVLT	TRBV29-1	TRBJ2-6
ASSLAEDRNSPLH	TRBV5-1	TRBJ1-6
AWSGKLGQQYGYT	TRBV30	TRBJ1-2
ASSISGGASYEQY	TRBV5-4	TRBJ2-7
ASSLDFTGSYEQY	TRBV11-2	TRBJ2-7
ASGFVTGLAGPYNEQF	TRBV27	TRBJ2-1
ASSWLGGPSDTQY	TRBV6-5	TRBJ2-3
ASSLHVQPNTEAF	TRBV28	TRBJ1-1
ASSYTNPRDRDSDTQY	TRBV6-9	TRBJ2-3
ASSDMGHYGYT	TRBV6-1	TRBJ1-2
ASKGQGSYNEQF	TRBV3-1/TRBV3-2	TRBJ2-1
ASSEGPIYGYT	TRBV6-1	TRBJ1-2
ASSLGLSYGYT	TRBV12-3/TRBV12-4	TRBJ1-2
ASRDTGTVQF	TRBV2	TRBJ2-1
ASNKGEQETQY	TRBV6-6	TRBJ2-5
ASRLRGTGYNQPQH	TRBV19	TRBJ1-5
ASSQGGHGYT	TRBV14	TRBJ1-2
ASSLDRRNTGELF	TRBV7-3	TRBJ2-2
ASSQEMPRGLTYEQY	TRBV4-1	TRBJ2-7
ASIKSLCAGGHCEQY	TRBV6-4	TRBJ2-7
ASSLDETQY	TRBV5-1	TRBJ2-5
ASSNAPNYGYT	TRBV19	TRBJ1-2
ASSPRRAGVDGYT	TRBV4-1	TRBJ1-2
ASSFRQGSYEQY	TRBV5-1	TRBJ2-7
ASSPKWTVDNEKLF	TRBV7-9	TRBJ1-4
ASGRAGTNSPLH	TRBV25-1	TRBJ1-6
ASSLAQNQAGYT	TRBV5-1	TRBJ1-2
ASSSGRSEAYGYT	TRBV5-4	TRBJ1-2
ASSYGAPNYGYT	TRBV6-5	TRBJ1-2
ASSIGRGGKNIQY	TRBV19	TRBJ2-4
ASSSTQEGLGYT	TRBV6-5	TRBJ1-2
ASNNKGDSRTNQPQH	TRBV2	TRBJ1-5
ASSVGGDHEQF	TRBV2	TRBJ2-1
ASSPRDFYEQY	TRBV18	TRBJ2-7
ASSHPEGGRYEAF	TRBV3-1/TRBV3-2	TRBJ1-1
ASSEAQFVGTDPYEQY	TRBV2	TRBJ2-7
ASSFLDRAGNTIY	TRBV5-6	TRBJ1-3
ASSPRGQLEAF	TRBV6-1	TRBJ1-1
ASSYRGDGNTIY	TRBV6-5	TRBJ1-3
ASSDGNQPQH	TRBV6-1	TRBJ1-5
SVKDRALHGYT	TRBV29-1	TRBJ1-2
ATSDNTGRDGNTIY	TRBV24-1	TRBJ1-3
ASSPSGQGLIP	TRBV18	TRBJ1-2
ASSPWANGGAEAF	TRBV14	TRBJ1-1
ASSTNPGHQETQY	TRBV9	TRBJ2-5
ASSVEVRPGNYGYT	TRBV9	TRBJ1-2
ASSLADQGVHEQY	TRBV5-1	TRBJ2-7